These 11 T cell receptor beta chains came from one sample sequenced in a study of CD8+ T cells in alopecia areata. Once RNA had been extracted, it was reverse transcribed into cDNA to act as the sequencing template. Sequencing used immunoSEQ multiplex PCR; TCRdb keeps in-frame clones, though not all of them. The table lists 140,000 to 150,000 clones, roughly 50% of them singletons, with about 6.4% in the top ten. The specimen sequenced was CD4+ T cells sorted from blood. Receptors originate from a human donor with alopecia areata.

The J gene is TRBJ2-7, the V gene TRBV19; 7 nucleotides line up with TRBD1. The V segment lost 4 bases and the J segment 5 bases; nucleotides outside the gene matches: 5. This CDR3 contains 13 residues. Germline V gene lookup returns CDR1 LNHDA and CDR2 SQIVND (reference sequence). The CDR3 spells CASSTGTENEQYF. The CDR3 DNA reads TGTGCCAGTAGTACCGGGACAGAAAACGAGCAGTACTTC.

V is TRBV29-1 and J is TRBJ2-3; 7 bases match TRBD1. The J segment lost 0 bases and the V segment lost 6 bases, leaving 3 bases of the junction unmatched. The germline gives CDR1 SQVTM, CDR2 ANQGSEA. The CDR3 totals 13 residues. CDR3 residues: CSVRGYSTDTQYF. The CDR3 DNA follows: TGCAGCGTCAGGGGGTATAGCACAGATACGCAGTATTTT.

This clone occurred a few times. The CDR3 DNA follows: TGCAGTGCTAAACAGGGAGTCAAACTGTTTTTT. Encoded protein: CSAKQGVKLFF. The chain has TRBV20-1 and TRBJ1-4, with D possibly TRBD1 on 6 matching bases. The germline CDR1 and CDR2 sequences are DFQATT and SNEGSKA (reference sequence). There are 11 residues in the CDR3. V lost 4 bases and J 11 bases, leaving 11 bases between the germline ends.

This clone was seen more than once but under ten times. V usage is TRBV28 and J usage is TRBJ1-5; 12 bases fit TRBD1. CDR1 is MDHEN, CDR2 SYDVKM, per germline. Trimming cost V 10 bases and J 0 bases; bases outside gene matches: 13. CDR3 length equals 18 residues. Written as DNA, the CDR3 is TGTGCCACCATGACCGGGACAGGGGGCCCTATTAGCAATCAGCCCCAGCATTTT. Translation: CATMTGTGGPISNQPQHF. The full variable domain, its missing parts supplied by reference TRBV28 and TRBJ1-5, is DVKVTQSSRYLVKRTGEKVFLECVQDMDHENMFWYRQDPGLGLRLIYFSYDVKMKEKGDIPEGYSVSREKKERFSLILESASTNQTSMYLCATMTGTGGPISNQPQHFGDGTRLSIL.

This rearrangement joins TRBV14 to TRBJ1-2, with D maybe TRBD1 (5 bases). CDR3 length: 13 amino acids. Germline CDR1 and CDR2: SGHDN and FVKESK. Between the trimmed V and J ends, which lost 0 bases and 3 bases, there was a span of 5 bases. This chain's CDR3 is CASSQDRDYGYTF. CDR3 DNA sequence: TGTGCCAGCAGCCAAGACAGGGACTATGGCTACACCTTC.

The chain joins TRBV28 to TRBJ1-1; D is ambiguous. The CDR3 spans 11 residues. Looked up from germline, CDR1 is MDHEN and CDR2 is SYDVKM. With 9 bases removed from V and 1 base from J, the gap between germline ends came to 6 bases. CDR3 in amino acids: CASISNTEAFF. The CDR3 region has the DNA TGTGCCAGTATCTCGAACACTGAAGCTTTCTTT.

J is TRBJ2-5 and V is TRBV6-5; D gene ambiguous. Germline V CDR1 and CDR2: MNHEY, SVGAGI. V shed 2 bases and J shed 6 bases, with 10 bases lying between them. The CDR3 contains 13 residues. CDR3 DNA: TGTGCCAGCAGTTACGCGACCAAAAAGACCCAGTACTTC. This encodes CASSYATKKTQYF.

The chain joins TRBV6-5 to TRBJ2-7; D possibly corresponds to TRBD1 (7 bases). The germline V gene encodes CDR1 MNHEY and CDR2 SVGAGI. Between the trimmed V and J ends, which lost 0 bases and 3 bases, there was a span of 15 bases. The CDR3 has 16 amino acids. This CDR3 reads CASSYSGGQRIYEQYF. The CDR3 nucleotides are TGTGCCAGCAGTTACTCGGGGGGACAGAGGATCTACGAGCAGTACTTC.

The genes are TRBV9 and TRBJ2-1, with D hard to call. Trimming took 2 bases from V and 0 from J, leaving 9 bases between them. Per the germline V gene, CDR1 is SGDLS and CDR2 is YYNGEE. This CDR3 contains 15 residues. This CDR3 reads CASSVRSSSYNEQFF. CDR3 sequence (DNA): TGTGCCAGCAGCGTGAGGTCGAGCTCCTACAATGAGCAGTTCTTC.

The V gene is TRBV6-5, the J gene TRBJ2-7; TRBD2 matches at 9 bases. Germline-derived CDR1 and CDR2 are MNHEY and SVGAGI. V shed 0 bases and J 2 bases; nucleotides not matched to a gene: 5. This CDR3 is built from 16 residues. CDR3 sequence (DNA): TGTGCCAGCAGTTACTCGAATGCGGGAGGGCCCTACGAGCAGTACTTC. Encoded protein: CASSYSNAGGPYEQYF.

The chain is built from TRBV9 and TRBJ2-6; D may be TRBD1 (5 bases). The V end lost 3 bases, the J end lost 3 bases, and 10 bases lay between the germline ends. The CDR3 length is 15 residues. Germline loops: CDR1 SGDLS, CDR2 YYNGEE. The CDR3 here is CASSATQGGANVLTF. CDR3 sequence (DNA): TGTGCCAGCAGCGCGACTCAGGGTGGGGCCAACGTCCTGACTTTC.